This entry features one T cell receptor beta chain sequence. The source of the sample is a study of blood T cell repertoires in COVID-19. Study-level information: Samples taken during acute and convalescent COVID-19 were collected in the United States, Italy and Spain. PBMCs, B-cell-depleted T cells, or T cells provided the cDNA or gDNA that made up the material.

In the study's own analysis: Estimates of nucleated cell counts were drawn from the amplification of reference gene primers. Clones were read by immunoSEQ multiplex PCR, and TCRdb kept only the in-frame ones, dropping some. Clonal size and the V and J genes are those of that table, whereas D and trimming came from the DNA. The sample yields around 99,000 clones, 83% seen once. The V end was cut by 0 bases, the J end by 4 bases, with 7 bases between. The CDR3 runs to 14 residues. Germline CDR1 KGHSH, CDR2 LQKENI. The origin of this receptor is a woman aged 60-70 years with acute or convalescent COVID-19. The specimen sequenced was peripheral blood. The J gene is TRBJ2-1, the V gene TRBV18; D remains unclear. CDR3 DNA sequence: TGTGCCAGCTCACCACCTATAGTTTACAATGAGCAGTTCTTC. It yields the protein CASSPPIVYNEQFF.